The present T cell receptor beta chain was sequenced within a study of T cell repertoires in ileal Crohn's disease. The wider study: Median disease duration was nearly eight years; about 37% smoked at surgery. Study-wide results and caveats: Endoscopic recurrence occurred in every patient whose clonality exceeded 26.8%. Clonal expansions were more frequent in active smokers than non-smokers at surgery.

Germline V gene sequence: CDR1 MNHEY, CDR2 SVGAGI. V was pared by 8 bases and J by 5 bases, with 13 bases between. CDR3 length equals 13 residues. The repertoire was sequenced with immunoSEQ multiplex PCR; TCRdb's copy has only in-frame clones and lacks some. This sample has 10,000 to 15,000 clones; 80% to 85% occur once, and the top ten carry 9.5% to 13%. About this clone: Its antigen is undetermined.

Stated time point: neoterminal ileum biopsy at postoperative endoscopy, about 6 months after surgery. Eligibility required adulthood, ileal or ileocolonic Crohn's disease and indicated ileocolonic resection. Sequencing used ileal tissue. The sequence came from an adult with Crohn's disease. The chain recombines TRBV6-5 with TRBJ1-5, with a tentative D call TRBD1 (6 bases). This chain's CDR3 is CASARGGDQPQHF. The CDR3 coding sequence is TGTGCCAGCGCCAGGGGCGGAGATCAGCCCCAGCATTTT.